The sequence of this T cell receptor beta chain was determined in a study of T cells after yellow fever vaccination. TCR cDNA, made by 5'RACE template switching, carried an added universal primer site and UMIs. In TCRdb, the 5' RACE reads were re-called with MiXCR into one record per CDR3 protein. The repertoire includes about 360,000 distinct CDR3 sequences, about 6.2% of them detected once, and over 14% sits in the top ten. This CDR3 is 14 amino acids long. The V segment lost 4 bases and the J segment 2 bases; nucleotides outside the gene matches: 7. The germline gives CDR1 SQVTM, CDR2 ANQGSEA. Concerning this clonotype: Its antigen is still unknown.

Regarding the study as a whole: When the response was secondary, it was weaker but reached its peak faster, day 5 versus 15. Reappearing after the booster were most of the clones from primary vaccination (96% CD4, approximately 88% CD8).

The chain uses TRBV29-1 and TRBJ2-7; TRBD1 matches at 8 bases. This clonotype was sampled from a man aged 25 to 40 who received the YFV17D yellow fever vaccine. Sequencing used PBMCs, obtained 5 days after the yellow fever booster vaccination. The CDR3 sequence: CSVAPGTGPYEQYF. The DNA of the CDR3 is TGCAGCGTTGCCCCCGGGACAGGTCCCTACGAGCAGTACTTC.